This T cell receptor (beta chain) was recorded in a study of T cell repertoires in aging, cancer and after chemotherapy. In the study overall: Healthy donor repertoires were recorded over several months to years and showed clear clonal overlap. Study-wide results and limits: Rebound thymic output was suggested by rising median generation probability during chemotherapy in each cancer cohort.

TCR beta rearrangements were amplified from peripheral blood genomic DNA. Multiplex touch-down PCR with TRB-A/B primers amplified rearranged V-D-J TRB sequences. TCRdb fed the multiplex PCR reads into MiXCR, producing one record per CDR3 protein. The profile covers about 6,000 distinct CDR3 sequences, with less than 25% appearing a single time and 8.5% to 10% taken by the ten largest. Worth noting for this clonotype: Its specificity is not known.

The CDR3 is made up of 17 amino acids. The V gene lost 3 bases and the J gene lost 4 bases, with 21 bases spanning the gap. The source material was blood. The receptor comes from a human donor in good health. The rearrangement uses TRBV12-3 or TRBV12-4 and TRBJ2-5; D is unresolved. CDR3 in amino acids: CASSLRVARVAPETQYF. The DNA for the CDR3 is TGTGCCAGCAGTTTGCGAGTGGCCCGGGTTGCCCCAGAGACCCAGTACTTC.